This entry is about one T cell receptor beta chain. PCR was performed using 60 Vbeta and 13 Jbeta primers. Measured with immunoSEQ multiplex PCR; TCRdb has only the in-frame clones, and not every one. Among about 140,000 clones listed, roughly three quarters were seen once. The data derive from a study of cytomegalovirus exposure and HLA in healthy donors. The clonotype originates from a female donor in good health and CMV-seronegative. Sequenced input: PBMCs.

CDR3: CASSQAGQAASPLHF. The CDR3 bases are TGCGCCAGCAGCCAAGCCGGACAGGCGGCTTCACCCCTCCACTTT. The rearrangement uses TRBV4-3 and TRBJ1-6; 7 bases match TRBD1. The CDR3 has 15 residues. Germline V gene data show CDR1 as LGHNA and CDR2 as YSLEER. V was clipped by 1 base and J by 9 bases; unmatched bases: 6.